The source of this TCR beta chain is a study of glioma-infiltrating T cells after dendritic cell vaccination. Clones were sequenced by immunoSEQ multiplex PCR, and TCRdb holds only the in-frame ones, with some missing. The sample records tens of thousands of clones, 80% to 85% being singletons. The ends were cut back, 1 base at V and 2 bases at J, with 13 bases in the middle. The CDR3 covers 15 residues. Germline loops: CDR1 SGHRS, CDR2 YFSETQ. Concerning this clone itself: The antigen remains undetermined.

Notes on the study in general: Survival was not directly related to TCR clonality in these patients.

The input for sequencing was blood, taken before dendritic cell vaccination. The TCR comes from a human donor with glioblastoma. The gene calls are TRBV5-1 and TRBJ2-7; D is possibly TRBD2 (6 bases). The CDR3 is CASSLSEGLPYEQYF. In nucleotides, the CDR3 is TGCGCCAGCAGCTTGAGTGAGGGACTCCCCTACGAGCAGTACTTC.